This T cell receptor (beta chain) was captured by sequencing in a study of T-cell reconstitution after alpha-beta-depleted transplantation in children listed by TCRdb under 2016. With regard to the full study: Using TCR repertoire profiling, the study quantitatively followed how T-cell immune reconstitution unfolded in children after TCRalphabeta/CD19-depleted allogeneic hematopoietic cell transplantation.

As encoded in the germline V gene, CDR1 is SGHRS while CDR2 is YFSETQ. The junction carries 22 bases between V and J, which are trimmed by 4 bases and 2 bases respectively. Including cysteine and phenylalanine, the CDR3 has 17 amino acids. The entry retains the CDR3 DNA only, 51 bases that are in frame from base 1. The method was PCR. The run used an Illumina HiSeq 2500. TCR libraries were prepared with molecular barcoding, using unique molecular identifiers to normalize TCRbeta repertoire quantification. Through fastp at Q25 and MiXCR, TCRdb rebuilt clones from the public reads, retaining in-frame beta chains. Every distinct CDR3 protein forms one entry, paired with its most common genes and DNA. In all, the sample holds over 100,000 distinct CDR3 sequences, and over 9% of those were seen once. In total, the top ten clones hold under 40% of the sample. The sample holds many counts of this clonotype. Its antigen is not yet known. No base-level quality is on record; no much larger clone is a single base apart.

On the study overall, not on this receptor specifically: In some patients, the high TCRbeta diversity seen at day 60 was put down to recipient T cells and intrathymic progenitors that had survived conditioning. Apparently early alphabetaT-cell count recovery about two months after transplant reportedly relied on only several hundred rapidly expanded clones derived from non-depleted graft cells. Hyperexpanded clone frequencies declined over subsequent months; after one year, T-cell counts and TCRbeta diversity were mostly attributed to newly produced T cells.

According to the study, the label for this sample's treatment or condition signals: allogeneic hematopoietic cell transplantation with graft depleted of TCRalphabeta T cells and CD19 B cells. TCRalphabeta/CD19-depleted allogeneic hematopoietic cell grafts were given to the transplant recipients, all of whom were children. The sequenced sample was PBMCs, obtained before TCRalphabeta/CD19-depleted stem cell transplant. The clonotype originates from a boy younger than 10 with acute lymphoblastic leukemia, due to receive a stem cell transplant. The chain employs TRBV5-1 and TRBJ2-7; the D region may be TRBD1 or TRBD2, each matching 5 bases equally. The nucleotide sequence is given as TGCGCCAGCAGCGTCGGTTTAGGGACCGCGAAAACCTACGAGCAGTACTTC. Its amino acids are CASSVGLGTAKTYEQYF.